The sequence of this TCR beta chain was determined in a study of radiation and T cells in renal cell carcinoma. Study conclusions and caveats: From baseline, blood top tumor clonotypes peaked at 2 weeks post-radiation.

This clone was seen just once. Antigen: not known. Clones were sequenced by immunoSEQ multiplex PCR, and TCRdb holds only the in-frame ones, with some missing. The sample consists of over 85,000 clones, roughly 80% of them appearing once. V lost 1 base to trimming and J lost 2 bases; unmatched junction nucleotides: 5. Germline values: CDR1 SGHTA, CDR2 FQGNSA. The length of the CDR3 is 16 residues. Sample time point: blood 4 weeks post-SBRT, at nephrectomy. Treatment noted: 15 Gy SBRT to primary tumor, nephrectomy 4 weeks later. Nephrectomy followed 15 Gy stereotactic body radiation by 4 weeks. Serial blood draws occurred at baseline and 2 and 4 weeks post-SBRT. The patient's renal cell carcinoma had clear cell pathology.

The TCR was taken from a middle-aged man with renal cell carcinoma. The genes are TRBV7-2 and TRBJ1-3, with TRBD1 matching over 7 bases. The sequenced sample was blood, obtained from a patient whose treatment included radiotherapy and nephrectomy. The CDR3 sequence is CASSLDTGEAGNTIYF. In nucleotides, the CDR3 is TGTGCCAGCAGCTTAGATACAGGGGAGGCTGGAAACACCATATATTTT.